The rows below give T cell receptor beta chains drawn from one sample of a study of regulatory T cells in long-lasting Graves disease. TCRdb re-derived calls from the multiplex PCR reads in MiXCR, one entry per CDR3 protein. The table shows about 530,000 distinct CDR3 sequences, with around 16% occurring only once. These same data were also listed under a study on T cells in Graves' hyperthyroidism and ophthalmopathy.

This material consisted of peripheral blood mononuclear cells (PBMCs), taken at new diagnosis, from a patient treated with antithyroid drugs. The receptors stem from a woman aged 35-65 years with Graves disease. CDR3s include the opening cysteine and the closing phenylalanine or tryptophan. D genes are given only for firm matches. Clone size is stated in some rows and not others, as once, few, many or a class when expanded.

D gene	J gene	V gene	clone size	CDR3 protein	CDR3 DNA
TRBD2	TRBJ2-5	TRBV28	many	CASSSRGGRRETQYF	TGTGCCAGCAGTTCTCGGGGGGGGCGACGGGAGACCCAGTACTTC
NA	TRBJ2-7	TRBV3-1	few	CASSQQDSLEQYF	TGTGCCAGCAGCCAACAAGACAGTCTCGAGCAGTACTTC
NA	TRBJ2-5	TRBV6-1	many	CASSTQTGRAETQYF	TGTGCCAGCAGTACCCAAACAGGGCGGGCAGAGACCCAGTACTTC
NA	TRBJ2-2	TRBV12-5	NA	CASGLSNTGELFF	TGTGCTAGTGGTCTCTCCAACACCGGGGAGCTGTTTTTT
NA	TRBJ1-1	TRBV5-1	NA	CASSFEGTEAFF	TGCGCCAGCAGCTTTGAGGGAACTGAAGCTTTCTTT
TRBD1	TRBJ2-7	TRBV20-1	many	CSATGQSFYEQYF	TGCAGTGCAACGGGACAGTCATTTTACGAGCAGTACTTC
NA	TRBJ1-2	TRBV4-1	many	CASSPDWAYGYTF	TGCGCCAGCAGCCCAGACTGGGCTTATGGCTACACCTTC
TRBD1	TRBJ2-3	TRBV5-1	NA	CASRTGDTDTQYF	TGCGCCAGCAGGACAGGGGACACAGATACGCAGTATTTT
NA	TRBJ2-3	TRBV6-1	many	CASIRGVDTQYF	TGTGCCAGCATCCGTGGGGTAGATACGCAGTATTTT
NA	TRBJ1-1	TRBV12-3/TRBV12-4	many	CASRVQQTNTEAFF	TGTGCCAGCAGGGTACAGCAAACCAACACTGAAGCTTTCTTT
TRBD1	TRBJ1-4	TRBV2	once	CASSVRPPGQVSTNEKLFF	TGTGCCAGCAGTGTACGCCCGCCGGGACAGGTTTCGACTAATGAAAAACTGTTTTTT
TRBD2	TRBJ2-5	TRBV3-1	NA	CASSQGLAGLRETQYF	TGTGCCAGCAGCCAGGGACTAGCGGGTCTCCGGGAGACCCAGTACTTC
TRBD1	TRBJ1-2	TRBV5-1	NA	CASSLTTGANNYGYTF	TGCGCCAGCAGCTTGACCACAGGGGCAAATAACTATGGCTACACCTTC
TRBD1	TRBJ1-1	TRBV5-1	many	CASSLGGTASMNTEAFF	TGCGCCAGCAGCTTGGGGGGGACAGCGAGCATGAACACTGAAGCTTTCTTT
NA	TRBJ2-7	TRBV6-1	NA	CASSEVGTDEQYF	TGTGCCAGCAGTGAAGTAGGTACAGACGAGCAGTACTTC
NA	TRBJ2-5	TRBV5-1	few	CASSSSQGPQETQYF	TGCGCCAGCAGCTCGAGCCAGGGCCCCCAAGAGACCCAGTACTTC
TRBD1	TRBJ1-5	TRBV24-1	NA	CATSDARTGIGQPQHF	TGTGCCACCAGTGATGCCCGGACAGGGATCGGTCAGCCCCAGCATTTT
NA	TRBJ1-3	TRBV9	few	CASSVDSGSGNTIYF	TGTGCCAGCAGCGTAGACTCCGGGTCTGGAAACACCATATATTTT
NA	TRBJ2-5	TRBV2	NA	CASFGTPYQETQYF	TGTGCCAGTTTCGGGACTCCGTACCAAGAGACCCAGTACTTC
TRBD2	TRBJ2-2	TRBV20-1	NA	CSARDPTSATGELFF	TGCAGTGCTAGAGATCCGACTAGCGCGACCGGGGAGCTGTTTTTT
NA	TRBJ1-1	TRBV27	NA	CASSLGGNLNTEAFF	TGTGCCAGCAGTTTAGGGGGGAATTTGAACACTGAAGCTTTCTTT
TRBD1	TRBJ1-1	TRBV6-1	many	CATDRGEPRGAFF	TGTGCCACGGACAGGGGCGAGCCTCGCGGTGCTTTCTTT
NA	TRBJ1-1	TRBV7-2	many	CASSPGRENTEAFF	TGTGCCAGCAGCCCGGGACGAGAGAACACTGAAGCTTTCTTT
NA	TRBJ1-5	TRBV10-3	many	CAISEHSQTPQHF	TGTGCCATCAGTGAGCACAGTCAAACGCCCCAGCATTTT
TRBD2	TRBJ2-7	TRBV3-1	many	CASGPTSGGPYEQYF	TGTGCCAGCGGTCCTACAAGCGGGGGACCCTACGAGCAGTACTTC
TRBD2	TRBJ2-3	TRBV12-3/TRBV12-4	few	CASSFTSGVTDTQYF	TGTGCCAGCAGCTTTACTAGCGGGGTGACAGATACGCAGTATTTT
NA	TRBJ2-3	TRBV6-2/TRBV6-3	NA	CASSYLRAGTDTQYF	TGTGCCAGCAGTTATCTGAGGGCGGGCACAGATACGCAGTATTTT
NA	TRBJ2-1	TRBV3-1	few	CASSQVGGLEQFF	TGTGCCAGCAGCCAAGTGGGGGGCCTTGAGCAGTTCTTC
NA	TRBJ1-2	TRBV27	NA	CASSPLYGYTF	TGTGCCAGCAGTCCACTCTATGGCTACACCTTC
NA	TRBJ1-5	TRBV2	many	CASSSISRLNQPQHF	TGTGCCAGCAGTTCAATCAGTCGGCTCAATCAGCCCCAGCATTTT
TRBD1	TRBJ1-1	TRBV18	NA	CASSPTGQENTEAFF	TGTGCCAGCTCACCAACGGGACAGGAGAACACTGAAGCTTTCTTT
NA	TRBJ2-2	TRBV5-1	few	CASSLGTTAGELFF	TGCGCCAGCAGCCTAGGGACAACAGCCGGGGAGCTGTTTTTT
TRBD2	TRBJ2-1	TRBV20-1	NA	CSVQMRGVSYNEQFF	TGCAGTGTTCAGATGCGGGGGGTTTCCTACAATGAGCAGTTCTTC
TRBD1	TRBJ1-2	TRBV20-1	few	CSARISGGAGGYTF	TGCAGTGCTAGAATATCAGGGGGCGCGGGGGGCTACACCTTC
TRBD1	TRBJ1-1	TRBV30	many	CAWSGSGRGLNTEAFF	TGTGCCTGGAGTGGGTCGGGCAGGGGGTTGAACACTGAAGCTTTCTTT
NA	TRBJ2-1	TRBV3-1	many	CASSQRWAGPYNEQFF	TGTGCCAGCAGCCAACGATGGGCGGGGCCCTACAATGAGCAGTTCTTC
NA	TRBJ1-1	TRBV30	many	CAFRRQGLEAFF	TGTGCCTTTCGACGGCAGGGGCTTGAAGCTTTCTTT
NA	TRBJ1-5	TRBV2	many	CASSVLLYSNQPQHF	TGTGCCAGCAGTGTATTACTGTATAGCAATCAGCCCCAGCATTTT
TRBD1	TRBJ1-1	TRBV6-1	few	CASSEAGQGEAFF	TGTGCCAGCAGTGAAGCGGGACAGGGGGAAGCTTTCTTT
NA	TRBJ1-1	TRBV3-1	few	CASSQVFTGTLNTEAFF	TGTGCCAGCAGCCAAGTCTTCACGGGGACCTTGAACACTGAAGCTTTCTTT
NA	TRBJ2-7	TRBV9	few	CASSPGSFGYEQYF	TGTGCCAGCAGCCCCGGCAGCTTCGGCTACGAGCAGTACTTC
TRBD2	TRBJ2-5	TRBV20-1	many	CSARPGGEETQYF	TGCAGTGCTAGGCCGGGGGGAGAAGAGACCCAGTACTTC
NA	TRBJ2-5	TRBV11-2	many	CASSPLGGRKTQYF	TGTGCCAGCAGCCCTCTAGGGGGGCGGAAGACCCAGTACTTC
NA	TRBJ1-5	TRBV3-1	many	CASSQGITFNQPQHF	TGTGCCAGCAGCCAAGGTATCACCTTCAATCAGCCCCAGCATTTT
TRBD2	TRBJ2-3	TRBV6-1	many	CASKRRGDTDTQYF	TGTGCCAGCAAGAGGCGGGGGGACACAGATACGCAGTATTTT
TRBD2	TRBJ2-5	TRBV20-1	many	CSARVGAGSQETQYF	TGCAGTGCTAGAGTAGGAGCGGGAAGCCAAGAGACCCAGTACTTC
NA	TRBJ2-6	TRBV7-9	few	CASSPSWSGANVLTF	TGTGCCAGCAGCCCCTCTTGGAGTGGGGCCAACGTCCTGACTTTC
TRBD1	TRBJ2-1	TRBV5-4	NA	CASSLKGQGYNEQFF	TGTGCCAGCAGCTTGAAGGGACAGGGGTACAATGAGCAGTTCTTC
TRBD2	TRBJ2-1	TRBV5-1	few	CATGSGDGYNEQFF	TGCGCCACCGGAAGCGGGGACGGCTACAATGAGCAGTTCTTC
TRBD2	TRBJ2-1	TRBV5-4	few	CASSLTSGVTNEQFF	TGTGCCAGCAGCTTGACTAGCGGGGTAACTAATGAGCAGTTCTTC